What follows are 26 T cell receptor beta chains derived from one specimen sequenced in a study of blood T cell repertoires in COVID-19. This table comes from immunoSEQ multiplex PCR, and its TCRdb copy is limited to in-frame clones, with some not included. The sample records some 120,000 clones, about nine tenths being singletons. Sequencing was performed on peripheral blood. Receptors originate from a human donor with active COVID-19. The donor label of this sample is uncertain.

This chain uses TRBV21-1 with TRBJ1-6. TRBV21-1 is labeled a pseudogene. The length of the CDR3 is 17 residues. CDR3 amino acids: CASSKERWRDYNSPLHF. CDR3 DNA sequence: TGTGCCAGCAGCAAAGAACGGTGGAGAGATTATAATTCACCCCTCCACTTT.

The chain couples TRBV5-5 to TRBJ2-2, with TRBD2 identical over 7 bases. V lost 3 bases to trimming and J lost 6 bases; unmatched junction nucleotides: 17. The CDR3 covers 18 residues. Germline V gene sequence: CDR1 SGHKS, CDR2 YYEKEE (reference sequence). The CDR3: CASSSATSGGGGAGELFF. The CDR3 region has the DNA TGTGCCAGCAGCTCGGCCACTAGTGGCGGGGGAGGGGCCGGGGAGCTGTTTTTT. The full variable domain, completed using reference TRBV5-5 and TRBJ2-2, is DAGVTQSPTHLIKTRGQQVTLRCSPISGHKSVSWYQQVLGQGPQFIFQYYEKEERGRGNFPDRFSARQFPNYSSELNVNALLLGDSALYLCASSSATSGGGGAGELFFGEGSRLTVL.

The rearrangement joins TRBV9 to TRBJ1-2; TRBD1 matches at 9 bases. V lost 4 bases and J lost 4; bases outside the gene matches: 14. The CDR3 contains 17 residues. Germline loops: CDR1 SGDLS, CDR2 YYNGEE. The CDR3 bases are TGTGCCAGCAGCAGAACAGGGGGCGAAGGACTTGTCTATGGCTACACCTTC. It is translated as CASSRTGGEGLVYGYTF.

The V gene is TRBV2, the J gene TRBJ2-5; 9 bases fit TRBD2. Germline trimming cut 6 bases from V and 3 bases from J; bases unmatched to any gene: 14. The CDR3 extends over 17 amino acids. Germline V gives CDR1 SNHLY, CDR2 FYNNEI. CDR3 nucleotides: TGTGCCAGCAGCGACGGGTGGAGCGGGGGGAACAAAGAGACCCAGTACTTC. Translation gives CASSDGWSGGNKETQYF.

The V gene is TRBV6-6, the J gene TRBJ1-5; 7 bases match TRBD1. Germline V gene lookup returns CDR1 MNHNY and CDR2 SVGAGI (reference sequence). V shed 7 bases and J 6 bases; nucleotides not matched to a gene: 9. The CDR3 has 14 amino acids. The CDR3 region is CASTQQGLGQPQHF. The DNA of the CDR3 is TGTGCCAGCACCCAACAGGGGTTGGGTCAGCCCCAGCATTTT.

The chain carries TRBV5-1 and TRBJ2-6; TRBD1 matches at 10 bases. This CDR3 comprises 19 residues. V lost 5 bases to trimming and J lost 0 bases; unmatched junction nucleotides: 11. Germline CDR1 SGHRS, CDR2 YFSETQ. The CDR3 here is CASSWTGQGTSSGANVLTF. The DNA for the CDR3 is TGCGCCAGCAGTTGGACGGGACAGGGGACGAGCTCTGGGGCCAACGTCCTGACTTTC.

The chain joins TRBV21-1 to TRBJ2-5; the table's D gene call, TRBD2, was not cross checked with the DNA. TRBV21-1 is classified as a pseudogene. The CDR3 totals 14 residues. CDR3 nucleotides: TGTGCCAGCAGCAAAGGACTCAACCAAGAGACCCAGTACTTC. Translated: CASSKGLNQETQYF.

This sequence joins TRBV29-1 and TRBJ2-3, with D tentatively TRBD1 (6 bases). Germline V gene sequence: CDR1 SQVTM, CDR2 ANQGSEA. The CDR3 runs to 13 residues. Trimming took off 5 bases at V and 4 bases at J, with 13 bases between the two ends. The CDR3 loop is CSVLWQGPDTQYF. In nucleotides, the CDR3 is TGCAGCGTTCTCTGGCAGGGGCCAGATACGCAGTATTTT.

This chain links TRBV5-1 with TRBJ2-2, with D uncertain. V was pared by 0 bases and J by 7 bases, with 13 bases between. Looked up from germline, CDR1 is SGHRS and CDR2 is YFSETQ. CDR3 length equals 15 residues. The CDR3 protein is CASSLVGSWSGELFF. Here the CDR3 DNA reads TGCGCCAGCAGCTTGGTTGGCAGTTGGAGCGGGGAGCTGTTTTTT.

The genes are TRBV15 and TRBJ2-1; TRBD1 might be the D (6 bases). The ends were cut back, 7 bases at V and 7 bases at J, with 29 bases in the middle. Germline assignment: CDR1 LNHNV and CDR2 YYDKDF (reference sequence). The CDR3 loop spans 18 amino acids. The CDR3 DNA reads TGTGCCACCACGCAAGAGGGTTGGAGAAGGGGGTACAGGAATGAGCAGTTCTTC. This gives the protein CATTQEGWRRGYRNEQFF.

The rearrangement links TRBV6-2 or TRBV6-3 to TRBJ2-7; 9 bases agree with TRBD1. Germline CDR1 reads MNHEY; CDR2 reads SVGEGT. The CDR3 contains 17 residues. V lost 4 bases to trimming and J lost 5 bases; unmatched junction nucleotides: 15. This CDR3 reads CASSSLLSGTGLDEQYF. In nucleotides, the CDR3 is TGTGCCAGCAGTTCCCTCTTGAGCGGGACAGGGCTCGACGAGCAGTACTTC.

V and J are TRBV27 and TRBJ1-4; D uncertain. The V gene lost 2 bases and the J gene lost 1 base, with 8 bases spanning the gap. CDR3 length: 15 amino acids. Germline-derived CDR1 and CDR2 are MNHEY and SMNVEV (reference sequence). The CDR3 DNA is TGTGCCAGCAGTTTAAGTGCAGGAACTAATGAAAAACTGTTTTTT. Protein: CASSLSAGTNEKLFF.

CDR3 sequence (DNA): TGCGCCAGCAGCCTAGAACTAGCGGGGGGTGATGCGAAGACCCAGTACTTC. This sequence encodes CASSLELAGGDAKTQYF. V gene TRBV4-3 combines with J gene TRBJ2-5, with 12 positions matching TRBD2. V lost 4 bases, J lost 6 bases, and 12 bases stayed unmatched. The CDR3 has 17 amino acids. Germline V gene lookup returns CDR1 LGHNA and CDR2 YSLEER.

The gene calls are TRBV11-2 and TRBJ1-5; D may be TRBD1 (5 bases). The CDR3 totals 15 residues. The V gene's germline CDR1 is SGHAT and CDR2 FQNNGV. V was shortened by 2 bases and J by 0 bases, with 8 bases between the two germline ends. The CDR3 loop is CASSLQGNSNQPQHF. In nucleotides, the CDR3 is TGTGCCAGCAGCTTACAGGGAAATAGCAATCAGCCCCAGCATTTT.

The V call is TRBV7-9, the J call TRBJ1-2; 11 bases fit TRBD1. J lost 0 bases, V lost 1 base, and 7 bases had no gene match. This CDR3 has 18 amino acids. In germline, CDR1 is SEHNR, CDR2 FQNEAQ (reference sequence). The CDR3 reads CASSLEGTGGPPNYGYTF. CDR3 sequence (DNA): TGTGCCAGCAGCTTAGAAGGGACAGGGGGACCCCCTAACTATGGCTACACCTTC.

The chain joins TRBV27 to TRBJ2-7; D is ambiguous. V was shortened by 1 base and J by 1 base, with 5 bases between the two germline ends. This CDR3 region has 13 residues. CDR1 and CDR2 from the germline V gene are MNHEY and SMNVEV (reference sequence). Here the CDR3 DNA reads TGTGCCAGCAGTTTATATAGATCCTACGAGCAGTACTTC. It yields the protein CASSLYRSYEQYF.

This chain links TRBV5-1 with TRBJ2-1, with 9 positions matching TRBD1. After removal of 4 bases from V and 4 bases from J, the junction contained 3 bases not matched to a gene. Germline V gene data show CDR1 as SGHRS and CDR2 as YFSETQ. CDR3 length: 14 residues. The CDR3 DNA reads as TGCGCCAGCAGCAGGACAGGGGATTACAATGAGCAGTTCTTC. Translated: CASSRTGDYNEQFF.

This chain connects TRBV27 to TRBJ2-3; tentatively, D is TRBD1 (6 bases). The CDR3 length is 16 residues. Germline assignment: CDR1 MNHEY and CDR2 SMNVEV (reference sequence). V lost 4 bases and J 0 bases, leaving 14 bases between the germline ends. The CDR3 reads CASSYGTPTSTDTQYF. CDR3 nucleotides: TGTGCCAGCAGTTACGGGACACCAACTAGCACAGATACGCAGTATTTT.

This chain uses TRBV10-3 with TRBJ1-4; 9 nucleotides line up with TRBD1. Germline assignment: CDR1 ENHRY and CDR2 SYGVKD. V trimming: 6 bases; J trimming: 8 bases; junction bases outside the gene matches: 7. CDR3 size: 14 residues. CDR3 sequence reads: CAIRRDRVGEKLFF. Written as DNA, the CDR3 is TGTGCCATCAGAAGGGACAGGGTCGGAGAAAAACTGTTTTTT.

V and J are TRBV14 and TRBJ2-4, with TRBD1 matching over 10 bases. The CDR3 is 18 amino acids. V was clipped by 4 bases and J by 2 bases; unmatched bases: 11. Germline assignment: CDR1 SGHDN and CDR2 FVKESK. The CDR3 protein is CASSPRLGQGESKNIQYF. The CDR3 region has the DNA TGTGCCAGCAGCCCCCGGCTAGGACAGGGGGAATCCAAAAACATTCAGTACTTC.

This sequence joins TRBV19 and TRBJ2-1; 13 bases match TRBD2. Per the germline V gene, CDR1 is LNHDA and CDR2 is SQIVND (reference sequence). The CDR3 is 15 amino acids. Trimming cost V 4 bases and J 12 bases; bases outside gene matches: 9. This CDR3 reads CASSNWGTSGVSQFF. The CDR3 DNA reads as TGTGCCAGTAGTAACTGGGGGACTAGCGGGGTGTCGCAGTTCTTC.

The CDR3 nucleotides read TGTGCCAGCAGTGACAGGCTCGCCTCCCGCTACGAGCAGTACTTC. Translating it yields CASSDRLASRYEQYF. The genes are TRBV6-1 and TRBJ2-7; D remains ambiguous. The CDR3 runs 15 residues. Trimming stripped 3 bases from V and 3 bases from J, with 15 bases between. Germline-derived CDR1 and CDR2 are MNHNS and SASEGT.

V and J are TRBV9 and TRBJ1-4; unclear D gene. V was trimmed by 0 bases and J by 4 bases, leaving 7 bases between them. This CDR3 has 14 amino acids. The V gene's germline CDR1 is SGDLS and CDR2 YYNGEE. The CDR3 reads CASSVGAFNEKLFF. Here the CDR3 DNA reads TGTGCCAGCAGCGTAGGGGCCTTTAATGAAAAACTGTTTTTT.

The V and J genes are TRBV7-5 and TRBJ2-3; the D call of TRBD1 is as the table states it, not checked on the DNA. TRBV7-5 is reported as a pseudogene. The CDR3 length is 17 residues. For the CDR3, the DNA is TGTGTCAGAAGCTTACAGGACAGGGGGACGGGCACAGATACGCAGTATTTT. Its translation: CVRSLQDRGTGTDTQYF.

This chain joins TRBV5-4 and TRBJ1-5, with 7 nucleotides matching TRBD1. With V trimmed by 4 bases and J by 6 bases, 13 bases remained unmatched. The CDR3 has 16 residues. Germline CDR1 and CDR2: SGHNT and YYREEE (reference sequence). Here the CDR3 DNA reads TGTGCCAGCAGCCCGTACCAACAGGGGACTTTTCAGCCCCAGCATTTT. Residues: CASSPYQQGTFQPQHF.

The V call is TRBV5-5, the J call TRBJ2-1, with TRBD2 matching over 10 bases. This CDR3 comprises 17 residues. After removal of 2 bases from V and 5 bases from J, the junction contained 10 bases not matched to a gene. Germline CDR1 reads SGHKS; CDR2 reads YYEKEE (reference sequence). The CDR3 DNA reads TGTGCCAGCAGCTTTTACAGCGGGGGGGCAGGTAACAATGAGCAGTTCTTC. Amino acids: CASSFYSGGAGNNEQFF.